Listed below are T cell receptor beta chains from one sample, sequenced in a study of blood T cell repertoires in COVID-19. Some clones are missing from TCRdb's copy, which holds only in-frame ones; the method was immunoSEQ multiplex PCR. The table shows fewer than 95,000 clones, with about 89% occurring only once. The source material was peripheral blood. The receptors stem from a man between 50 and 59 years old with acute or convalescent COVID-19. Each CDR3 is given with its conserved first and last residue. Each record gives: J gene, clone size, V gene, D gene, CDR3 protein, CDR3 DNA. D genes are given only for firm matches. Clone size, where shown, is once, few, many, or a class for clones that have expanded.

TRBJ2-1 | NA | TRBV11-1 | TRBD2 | CASSLAPGTSGVNEQFF | TGTGCCAGCAGCTTAGCCCCCGGGACTAGCGGAGTTAATGAGCAGTTCTTC
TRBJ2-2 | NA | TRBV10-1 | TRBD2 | CASRGNPTSGGATGELFF | TGCGCCAGCAGAGGAAACCCTACTAGCGGGGGGGCCACCGGGGAGCTGTTTTTT
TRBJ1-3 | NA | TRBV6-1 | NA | CASSESGGNTIYF | TGTGCCAGCAGTGAATCGGGGGGAAACACCATATATTTT
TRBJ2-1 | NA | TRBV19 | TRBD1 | CASSIRGQGYNEQFF | TGTGCCAGTAGTATTAGGGGACAGGGATACAATGAGCAGTTCTTC
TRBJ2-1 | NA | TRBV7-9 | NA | CASSLSGLNHAHEQFF | TGTGCCAGCAGCCTGTCAGGACTAAACCATGCCCATGAGCAGTTCTTC
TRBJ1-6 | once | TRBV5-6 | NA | CASSGGPDSNSPLHF | TGTGCCAGCAGCGGTGGACCGGACTCTAATTCACCCCTCCACTTT
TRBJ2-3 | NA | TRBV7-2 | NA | CASSSYTDTQYF | TGTGCCAGCAGCTCGTACACAGATACGCAGTATTTT
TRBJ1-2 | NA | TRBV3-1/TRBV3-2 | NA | CATRAWAGLHDGYTF | TGTGCCACCAGGGCTTGGGCAGGGCTACATGATGGCTACACCTTC
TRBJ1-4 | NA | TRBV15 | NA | CATSRATNEKLFF | TGTGCCACCAGCAGGGCGACAAATGAAAAACTGTTTTTT
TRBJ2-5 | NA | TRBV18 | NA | CASSPPTGFQETQYF | TGTGCCAGCTCACCACCTACGGGGTTTCAAGAGACCCAGTACTTC
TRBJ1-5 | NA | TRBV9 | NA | CASSDRGFSSPQHF | TGTGCCAGCAGCGACCGGGGATTCTCCAGCCCCCAGCATTTT
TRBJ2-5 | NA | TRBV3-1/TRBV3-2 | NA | CASSQERGTQYF | TGTGCCAGCAGCCAAGAACGGGGGACCCAGTACTTC
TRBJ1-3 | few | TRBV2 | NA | CASSEDRAGNTIYF | TGTGCCAGCAGTGAAGACAGGGCCGGAAACACCATATATTTT
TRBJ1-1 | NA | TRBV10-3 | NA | CATARPRGEAFF | TGTGCCACCGCCAGGCCCCGGGGTGAAGCTTTCTTT
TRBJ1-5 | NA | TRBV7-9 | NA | CASTTSLVGEERMSNQPQHF | TGTGCCAGCACCACCTCATTAGTTGGCGAGGAACGAATGAGCAATCAGCCCCAGCATTTT
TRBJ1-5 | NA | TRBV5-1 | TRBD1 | CASSFSGQDQRPQHF | TGCGCCAGCAGCTTCTCCGGACAGGATCAGCGGCCCCAGCATTTT
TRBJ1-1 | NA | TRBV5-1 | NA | CASSFGIPSGDTEAFF | TGCGCCAGCAGCTTCGGGATTCCCTCCGGGGACACTGAAGCTTTCTTT
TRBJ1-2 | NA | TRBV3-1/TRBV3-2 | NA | CASSQDPGYGYTF | TGTGCCAGCAGCCAAGACCCAGGGTATGGCTACACCTTC
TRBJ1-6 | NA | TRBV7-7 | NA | CASSLAQPGCNSPLHF | TGTGCTAGCAGCTTAGCGCAGCCGGGGTGTAATTCACCCCTCCACTTT
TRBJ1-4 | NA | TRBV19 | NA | CASSRSGATNEKLFF | TGTGCCAGTAGTAGGTCGGGTGCAACTAATGAAAAACTGTTTTTT
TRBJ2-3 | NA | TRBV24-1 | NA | CATSDPGGPTPNTQYF | TGTGCCACCAGTGATCCGGGGGGCCCCACCCCCAATACGCAGTATTTT
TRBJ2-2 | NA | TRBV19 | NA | CASSWREPGELFF | TGTGCCAGTAGTTGGAGGGAACCCGGGGAGCTGTTTTTT
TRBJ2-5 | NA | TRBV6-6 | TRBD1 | CASSYGTGGQETQYF | TGTGCCAGCAGTTACGGGACAGGGGGGCAAGAGACCCAGTACTTC
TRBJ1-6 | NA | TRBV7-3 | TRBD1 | CASSPGTANSPLHF | TGTGCCAGCAGCCCCGGGACAGCTAATTCACCCCTCCACTTT
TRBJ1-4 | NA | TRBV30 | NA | CAWTGFGEKLFF | TGTGCCTGGACAGGGTTTGGCGAAAAACTGTTTTTT
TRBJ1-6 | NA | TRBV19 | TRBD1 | CASRDSFSYNSPLHF | TGTGCCAGCCGGGACAGCTTCTCCTATAATTCACCCCTCCACTTT
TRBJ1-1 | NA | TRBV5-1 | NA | CASSWKDGGTEAFF | TGCGCCAGCAGCTGGAAGGATGGGGGGACTGAAGCTTTCTTT
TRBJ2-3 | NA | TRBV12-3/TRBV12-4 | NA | CASSLLQAQYF | TGTGCCAGCAGTTTACTGCAGGCGCAGTATTTT
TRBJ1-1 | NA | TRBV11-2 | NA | CASSSLGGGNTEAFF | TGTGCCAGCAGCTCGCTTGGGGGGGGGAACACTGAAGCTTTCTTT
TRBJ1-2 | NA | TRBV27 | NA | CASSLSPLAGGDGYTF | TGTGCCAGCAGTTTATCGCCCTTGGCGGGCGGGGATGGCTACACCTTC
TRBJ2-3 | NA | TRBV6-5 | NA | CASTSSADTQYF | TGTGCCAGCACCTCTTCCGCAGATACGCAGTATTTT
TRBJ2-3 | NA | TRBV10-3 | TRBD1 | CATRDRVADTQYF | TGTGCCACCCGGGACAGGGTTGCGGATACGCAGTATTTT
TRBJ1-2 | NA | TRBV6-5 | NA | CASRDTNYGYTF | TGTGCCAGCCGGGACACGAACTATGGCTACACCTTC
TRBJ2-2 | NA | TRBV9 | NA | CASSTGQFPSTGELFF | TGTGCCAGCAGCACTGGACAGTTCCCGAGTACCGGGGAGCTGTTTTTT
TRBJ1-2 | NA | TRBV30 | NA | CAWSVLIMTGDYGYTF | TGTGCCTGGAGTGTACTTATTATGACGGGTGACTATGGCTACACCTTC
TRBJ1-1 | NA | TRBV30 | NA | CAWSVTGFTEAFF | TGTGCCTGGAGTGTAACGGGGTTCACTGAAGCTTTCTTT
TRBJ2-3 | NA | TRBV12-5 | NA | CASGLDLSTDTQYF | TGTGCTAGTGGTTTGGACTTATCCACAGATACGCAGTATTTT
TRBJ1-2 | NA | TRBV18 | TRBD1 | CASSPSYQGANYGYTF | TGTGCCAGCTCACCCTCGTATCAGGGGGCGAACTATGGCTACACCTTC
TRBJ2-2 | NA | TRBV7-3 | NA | CASSLYPGGNTGELFF | TGTGCCAGCAGCTTATATCCGGGGGGCAACACCGGGGAGCTGTTTTTT
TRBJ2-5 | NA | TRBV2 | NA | CASSEEGGGRARTQYF | TGTGCCAGCAGTGAAGAGGGGGGGGGCAGAGCCAGAACCCAGTACTTC
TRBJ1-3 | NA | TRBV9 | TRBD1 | CASSVAPGQGARGNTIYF | TGTGCCAGCAGCGTAGCCCCAGGACAGGGGGCACGGGGAAACACCATATATTTT
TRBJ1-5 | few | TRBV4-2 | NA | CASSDDPREPQHF | TGTGCCAGCAGCGATGACCCCAGGGAGCCCCAGCATTTT
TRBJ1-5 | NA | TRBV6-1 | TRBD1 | CASSVGTAYSNQPQHF | TGTGCCAGCAGTGTCGGGACAGCATATAGCAATCAGCCCCAGCATTTT
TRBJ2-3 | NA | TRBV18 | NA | CASSRASATSTDTQYF | TGTGCCAGCTCGCGGGCTAGCGCCACTAGCACAGATACGCAGTATTTT
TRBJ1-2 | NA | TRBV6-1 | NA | CASSDETLEGYTF | TGTGCCAGCAGTGACGAGACCCTGGAGGGCTACACCTTC
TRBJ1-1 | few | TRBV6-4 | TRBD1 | CASSDSKDRGHGNTEAFF | TGTGCCAGCAGTGACTCAAAGGACAGGGGGCACGGGAACACTGAAGCTTTCTTT
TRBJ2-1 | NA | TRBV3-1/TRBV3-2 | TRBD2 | CASTRSGGVYNEQFF | TGTGCCAGCACCCGTAGCGGGGGGGTCTACAATGAGCAGTTCTTC